This entry lists 10 T cell receptor beta chains sequenced from one sample in a study of blood T cell repertoires in COVID-19. Clones were read by immunoSEQ multiplex PCR, and TCRdb kept only the in-frame ones, dropping some. The data hold over 65,000 clones, with roughly 79% observed a single time. Sequencing was carried out using peripheral blood. The source is a man at least 80 years old with acute or convalescent COVID-19.

This chain links TRBV7-3 with TRBJ1-1, with 7 bases that match TRBD1. The germline CDR1 and CDR2 sequences are SGHTA and FQGTGA. This CDR3 has 15 amino acids. V was clipped by 1 base and J by 1 base; unmatched bases: 3. This CDR3 reads CASSLSGTENTEAFF. In DNA, the CDR3 is TGTGCCAGCAGCTTAAGCGGGACAGAGAACACTGAAGCTTTCTTT.

The table lists this clone with a few counts. The chain carries TRBV6-5 and TRBJ1-6, with D perhaps TRBD1 (5 bases). Trimming took off 0 bases at V and 9 bases at J, with 9 bases between the two ends. Germline CDR1 reads MNHEY; CDR2 reads SVGAGI. CDR3 size: 14 residues. CDR3 DNA sequence: TGTGCCAGCAGTTACTCTGGGGGGAGTTCACCCCTCCACTTT. Translating gives CASSYSGGSSPLHF.

The chain employs TRBV5-1 and TRBJ2-2; 11 bases are a match to TRBD1. This CDR3 region has 16 residues. Looked up from germline, CDR1 is SGHRS and CDR2 is YFSETQ. With 0 bases clipped from V and 4 bases from J, the junction kept 2 bases outside the gene matches. CDR3 sequence (DNA): TGCGCCAGCAGCTTGGATGGGACAGGGGGCACCGGGGAGCTGTTTTTT. This codes for CASSLDGTGGTGELFF.

This chain uses TRBV28 with TRBJ1-5, with D possibly matching TRBD1 (6 bases). Trimming took off 5 bases at V and 3 bases at J, with 14 bases between the two ends. The germline CDR1 and CDR2 sequences are MDHEN and SYDVKM. CDR3 length: 15 amino acids. The CDR3 DNA reads TGTGCCAGCAGTGCTGCCAGGGGTAACAATCAGCCCCAGCATTTT. Translated: CASSAARGNNQPQHF.

V and J are TRBV25-1 and TRBJ2-7; no firm D call. With 2 bases removed from V and 1 base from J, the gap between germline ends came to 12 bases. The CDR3 runs 15 residues. The germline V gene encodes CDR1 MGHDK and CDR2 SYGVNS. Here the CDR3 DNA reads TGTGCCAGCAGTGAACGTACAGCTTATTCCTACGAGCAGTACTTC. It yields the protein CASSERTAYSYEQYF.

The chain is built from TRBV6-5 and TRBJ2-7, with a tentative D call TRBD1 (7 bases). Germline V gene sequence: CDR1 MNHEY, CDR2 SVGAGI. V lost 0 bases to trimming and J lost 5 bases, with 14 bases between them. The CDR3 spans 15 residues. CDR3 amino acids: CASSYSRDSENEQYF. In DNA, the CDR3 is TGTGCCAGCAGTTACTCGCGGGACAGTGAAAACGAGCAGTACTTC.

The rearrangement links TRBV4-2 to TRBJ2-1; tentative D call: TRBD1 (5 bases). The CDR3 runs 13 residues. Trimming stripped 3 bases from V and 4 bases from J, with 7 bases between. Looked up from germline, CDR1 is LGHNA and CDR2 is YNFKEQ. The CDR3 nucleotides are TGTGCCAGCAGCCAGCGACAGTACAATGAGCAGTTCTTC. It is translated as CASSQRQYNEQFF.

The J gene is TRBJ2-1, the V gene TRBV5-1; D gene unclear. V was pared by 6 bases and J by 1 base, with 11 bases between. CDR1 is SGHRS and CDR2 is YFSETQ in the germline V gene. The CDR3 extends over 14 amino acids. CDR3 sequence reads: CASIAAESYNEQFF. Here the CDR3 DNA reads TGCGCCAGCATAGCAGCAGAATCCTACAATGAGCAGTTCTTC.

This clone was seen only a few times. The CDR3, as DNA: TGTGCCAGCAGACGGGCATGGGACAGATTAAATCAGCCCCAGCATTTT. It is translated as CASRRAWDRLNQPQHF. The chain joins TRBV28 to TRBJ1-5; 7 bases map to TRBD1. The CDR3 length is 16 residues. V trimming: 6 bases; J trimming: 4 bases; junction bases outside the gene matches: 12. Per germline, CDR1 MDHEN and CDR2 SYDVKM.

This chain uses TRBV19 with TRBJ1-6; TRBD1 agrees at 9 bases. The germline CDR1 and CDR2 sequences are LNHDA and SQIVND (reference sequence). The CDR3 runs 15 residues. J gave up 8 bases and V 5 bases, and 7 bases lay outside the gene matches. CDR3 loop: CASSFGTGRDSPLHF. The CDR3 nucleotides read TGTGCCAGTAGTTTCGGGACAGGGAGAGATTCACCCCTCCACTTT.